This T cell receptor (beta chain) was captured in a study of OX40 agonist ivuxolimab in advanced cancers. Overall study context: The dose-escalation group included hepatocellular carcinoma, melanoma, renal cell carcinoma and head and neck cancer.

Details on this clone: No antigen is known for it.

Germline V lookup: CDR1 MNHEY, CDR2 SVGAGI. The CDR3 runs to 15 residues. The V gene end was trimmed by 6 bases and the J gene end by 4 bases; junction bases not matched to a gene: 7. The protocol was immunoSEQ multiplex PCR, while the TCRdb copy is restricted to in-frame clones and leaves out a portion. The sample includes fewer than 75,000 clones, more than 85% seen only once; the top ten take about 2%. Findings and caveats of the study: Doses of 0.1 to 3.0 mg/kg were accompanied by clonal expansion of CD4+ and CD8+ blood T cells by week 6. Not determined was the antigen specificity of the expanded peripheral T cells. Several nonresponders also turned out to have low normalized T-cell clonal expansion.

The sequences come from CD4+ or CD8+ T cells sorted from blood, collected in a trial of the OX40 agonist ivuxolimab. The chain uses TRBV6-5 and TRBJ2-1, with 9 bases identical to TRBD1. The receptor was isolated from an adult with an advanced solid tumor such as melanoma, head and neck, liver or kidney cancer. CDR3 region: CASRSRDRVYNEQFF. The CDR3 DNA follows: TGTGCCAGCAGATCCCGGGACAGGGTTTACAATGAGCAGTTCTTC.